This T cell receptor beta chain was found in a study of T-cell memory formation after mild COVID-19. Looked up from germline, CDR1 is GTSNPN and CDR2 is SVGIG (reference sequence). This CDR3 is built from 11 residues. V was pared by 7 bases and J by 10 bases, with 16 bases between. TCRdb reprocessed the 5' RACE reads with MiXCR, giving one entry per CDR3 protein. In the table there are around 200,000 distinct CDR3 sequences, around a fifth of which are singletons. This clonotype was counted only a few times. Sequenced material: PBMCs or a T cell subset sorted from them (not recorded which). The TCR comes from an adult woman who had mild COVID-19 (a few samples of this study predate the infection). Cell type and time point are not known. The chain uses TRBV30 and TRBJ1-2; maybe TRBD1 (6 bases). The DNA of the CDR3 is TGTGCCTCCACGCCTACAGGGCCCTACACCTTC. As protein: CASTPTGPYTF.